This T cell receptor beta chain derives from a study of cytomegalovirus exposure and HLA in healthy donors. General study points: Earlier findings revealed that most TCR beta V segments proved productive either about 87% or about 30% of the time. After further analysis at a later stage, 16,951 TCR beta sequences were associated with HLA alleles at 0.05 false discovery rate. The authors judged a highly shared variant cluster likely a sequencing artifact.

CDR1 and CDR2 (germline): SGHAT, FQNNGV. The CDR3 loop spans 14 amino acids. With 8 bases removed from V and 5 bases from J, the gap between germline ends came to 16 bases. Worth noting for this clone: Its antigen is undetermined.

PCR used 60 Vbeta primers and 13 Jbeta primers. Original processing notes: Later, roughly 86 million unique TCR beta chains were counted in an analysis, and approximately 10 million of them were shared. Assay used: immunoSEQ multiplex PCR; TCRdb lists only in-frame clones, some missing. For V, J and clone size, that table is used; D and trimming come from the DNA. The table shows 150,000 to 200,000 clones, with 75% occurring only once. The TCR sequence derives from a middle-aged woman in good health and CMV-seropositive. This chain joins TRBV11-2 and TRBJ2-1, with TRBD2 as a possible D gene (5 bases). Material: PBMCs. CDR3 protein: CASSGLTYDNEQFF. The CDR3 bases are TGTGCCAGCTCTGGACTGACATATGACAATGAGCAGTTCTTC.